Below, 31 T cell receptor beta chains from the same sample are listed, as sequenced in a study of T cell repertoires in cytomegalovirus infection. MiXCR, run by TCRdb on the reads, gives a single entry per CDR3 protein. In the table there are 120,000 to 150,000 distinct CDR3 sequences, approximately 5.9% of which are singletons. Sequencing input: PBMCs. All receptors derive from a human donor in good health (CMV status not recorded). Some clones in this sample may be carry-over from other donors' samples.

The table lists this clonotype with a count of one. The chain uses TRBV5-6 and TRBJ2-7, with D possibly being TRBD1 (6 bases). Germline CDR1 SGHDT, CDR2 YYEEEE. Trimming removed 2 bases from V and 2 bases from J, with 11 bases in between. The CDR3 covers 14 residues. DNA of the CDR3: TGTGCCAGCAGCTTTGACAGGAGAACCTACGAGCAGTACTTC. This gives the protein CASSFDRRTYEQYF.

The sample holds a few counts of this clonotype. The V call is TRBV29-1, the J call TRBJ1-1, with a weak D call TRBD1 (5 bases). This CDR3 spans 14 amino acids. V lost 3 bases and J 1 base, leaving 12 bases between the germline ends. Germline V lookup: CDR1 SQVTM, CDR2 ANQGSEA. CDR3 region: CSVDAGGENTEAFF. The CDR3 nucleotides are TGCAGCGTTGATGCCGGGGGGGAGAACACTGAAGCTTTCTTT.

This clonotype showed up many times. The chain employs TRBV2 and TRBJ2-7, with unresolved D. Trimming shortened V by 4 bases and J by 0 bases, and 10 bases separated the two germline ends. The CDR3 totals 14 residues. Germline-derived CDR1 and CDR2 are SNHLY and FYNNEI. CDR3 protein: CASSALRSSYEQYF. The CDR3 region has the DNA TGTGCCAGCAGTGCTCTCCGGAGCTCCTACGAGCAGTACTTC.

This clonotype was picked up many times. The CDR3 loop is CASSKRQSGTGGIYGYTF. The CDR3 region has the DNA TGTGCCAGTAGTAAACGCCAGTCCGGGACAGGCGGGATCTATGGCTACACCTTC. The chain links TRBV19 to TRBJ1-2; 8 positions agree with TRBD1. Germline CDR1 and CDR2: LNHDA and SQIVND (reference sequence). Unmatched junction bases numbered 17, after V lost 4 bases and J lost 4 bases. The length of the CDR3 is 18 residues.

The sample holds many counts of this clonotype. This sequence joins TRBV11-3 and TRBJ2-7; TRBD1 agrees at 9 bases. The CDR3 length is 13 residues. J gave up 7 bases and V 4 bases, and 5 bases lay outside the gene matches. Germline CDR1 SGHNT, CDR2 YENEEA. DNA of the CDR3: TGTGCCAGCAGCTCGGGACAGGGTGGTGAGCAGTACTTC. It translates to CASSSGQGGEQYF.

This clonotype was recorded at least ten times. The chain is built from TRBV7-3 and TRBJ2-2, with TRBD1 identical over 7 bases. Unmatched junction bases numbered 12, after V lost 4 bases and J lost 4 bases. Germline CDR1 reads SGHTA; CDR2 reads FQGTGA. The CDR3 consists of 17 residues. The CDR3, as DNA: TGTGCCAGCAGCTCCCCGGGAACAGGGGAAGGCACCGGGGAGCTGTTTTTT. The encoded protein is CASSSPGTGEGTGELFF.

The gene calls are TRBV6-6 and TRBJ2-7; D not certain. From germline, CDR1 is MNHNY and CDR2 SVGAGI (reference sequence). The CDR3 is 19 residues long. The V end was cut by 2 bases, the J end by 0 bases, with 23 bases between. DNA for the CDR3: TGTGCCAGCAGTTACGTGTTAGGCCCCAGTACCGCGAGCTCCTACGAGCAGTACTTC. It encodes CASSYVLGPSTASSYEQYF.

This clonotype was observed at least ten times. The rearrangement links TRBV7-8 to TRBJ2-3, with TRBD2 matching 10 bases. Looked up from germline, CDR1 is SGHVS and CDR2 is FQNEAQ. CDR3 length: 15 residues. J gave up 6 bases and V 2 bases, and 5 bases lay outside the gene matches. The CDR3 DNA reads as TGTGCCAGCAGCTTAAAAGCGGGGGGGCCTGATACGCAGTATTTT. It codes for CASSLKAGGPDTQYF.

This clonotype has at least ten counts. J is TRBJ2-7 and V is TRBV7-8; 13 positions match TRBD2. The germline V gene has CDR1 SGHVS and CDR2 FQNEAQ. Trimming took 4 bases from V and 6 from J; bases not matched to a gene: 9. CDR3 length equals 16 residues. CDR3 bases: TGTGCCAGCAGCTATTTCTCCGGGACTAGCGGGGCCGAGCAGTACTTC. Translation gives CASSYFSGTSGAEQYF.

This clonotype showed up just a few times. The rearrangement joins TRBV28 to TRBJ1-5; D possibly corresponds to TRBD1 (5 bases). This CDR3 region has 16 residues. Trimming removed 3 bases from V and 0 bases from J, with 12 bases in between. Germline CDR1 is MDHEN and CDR2 is SYDVKM. The CDR3 loop reads CASSFMLGDSNQPQHF. The CDR3, as DNA: TGTGCCAGCAGTTTTATGTTAGGGGATAGCAATCAGCCCCAGCATTTT. Full variable domain (rest looked up from reference TRBV28 and TRBJ1-5): DVKVTQSSRYLVKRTGEKVFLECVQDMDHENMFWYRQDPGLGLRLIYFSYDVKMKEKGDIPEGYSVSREKKERFSLILESASTNQTSMYLCASSFMLGDSNQPQHFGDGTRLSIL.

Only a few counts were recorded for this clonotype. This chain connects TRBV18 to TRBJ1-4; no reliable D call. The V gene lost 0 bases and the J gene lost 3 bases, with 8 bases spanning the gap. Germline CDR1 is KGHSH and CDR2 is LQKENI. This CDR3 is 15 amino acids long. CDR3 residues: CASSPPVGANEKLFF. CDR3 nucleotide sequence: TGTGCCAGCTCACCACCGGTCGGGGCTAATGAAAAACTGTTTTTT.

V gene TRBV4-1 combines with J gene TRBJ2-1; 14 nucleotides agree with TRBD2. Looked up from germline, CDR1 is MGHRA and CDR2 is YSYEKL. There are 16 residues in the CDR3. The V and J ends lost 5 bases and 4 bases, in that order; junction bases with no gene match: 4. The CDR3: CASSYRTSGGYNEQFF. CDR3 nucleotide sequence: TGCGCCAGCAGCTACCGGACTAGCGGGGGGTACAATGAGCAGTTCTTC.

The chain employs TRBV5-1 and TRBJ1-6; the D gene is possibly TRBD1 (5 bases). Germline V gives CDR1 SGHRS, CDR2 YFSETQ. Trimming left V 3 bases short and J 7 bases short, with 20 bases between. The CDR3 totals 17 residues. CDR3 loop: CASSWDYKGGKNSPLHF. The CDR3 nucleotides are TGCGCCAGCAGCTGGGACTACAAGGGCGGCAAAAATTCACCCCTCCACTTT.

This clonotype has at least ten counts. J is TRBJ1-2 and V is TRBV7-3; no reliable D call. In germline, CDR1 is SGHTA, CDR2 FQGTGA. This CDR3 is 14 amino acids long. Trimming pared 3 bases from V and 5 bases from J, leaving 13 bases between. CDR3 sequence: CASSLDGSSYGYTF. Written as DNA, the CDR3 is TGTGCCAGCAGCTTGGACGGCTCCTCTTATGGCTACACCTTC.

The sample holds many counts of this clonotype. The chain has TRBV7-2 and TRBJ2-7; D remains ambiguous. Trimming shortened V by 5 bases and J by 6 bases, and 14 bases separated the two germline ends. The germline V gene has CDR1 SGHTA and CDR2 FQGNSA. CDR3 length: 13 residues. The CDR3 bases are TGTGCCAGCAGCCCATCGCCCGGTGTCGAGCAGTACTTC. Encoded protein: CASSPSPGVEQYF. Full variable domain (rest looked up from reference TRBV7-2 and TRBJ2-7): GAGVSQSPSNKVTEKGKDVELRCDPISGHTALYWYRQSLGQGLEFLIYFQGNSAPDKSGLPSDRFSAERTGGSVSTLTIQRTQQEDSAVYLCASSPSPGVEQYFGPGTRLTVT.

The rearrangement links TRBV2 to TRBJ1-1; D is unclear. The CDR3 contains 13 residues. The V end was cut by 0 bases, the J end by 1 base, with 3 bases between. Germline CDR1 SNHLY, CDR2 FYNNEI. This CDR3 is CASSEAGNTEAFF. CDR3 bases: TGTGCCAGCAGTGAAGCGGGGAACACTGAAGCTTTCTTT.

A few counts support this clonotype. This chain links TRBV12-3 or TRBV12-4 with TRBJ1-5; D is uncertain. The CDR3 is 14 amino acids. Trimming removed 6 bases at V and 2 bases at J, with 11 bases between. Here the CDR3 reads CASRNSDGNQPQHF. The CDR3 DNA reads TGTGCCAGCAGAAACAGCGACGGCAATCAGCCCCAGCATTTT.

This clonotype was recorded many times. The V and J genes are TRBV7-2 and TRBJ1-2; TRBD1 is a possible D gene (6 bases). Per germline, CDR1 SGHTA and CDR2 FQGNSA. The CDR3 spans 17 residues. Between the trimmed V and J ends, which lost 0 bases and 4 bases, there was a span of 18 bases. CDR3 sequence (DNA): TGTGCCAGCAGCTTAGCCGGGTCAGACAGGTTCCGCTATGGCTACACCTTC. Translating gives CASSLAGSDRFRYGYTF.

In its sample, this clonotype was seen many times. The V gene is TRBV11-2, the J gene TRBJ2-4; 9 bases agree with TRBD2. Germline CDR1 is SGHAT and CDR2 is FQNNGV. The J segment lost 9 bases and the V segment lost 2 bases, leaving 5 bases of the junction unmatched. CDR3 length: 14 residues. The CDR3 is CASSLMAGGSIQYF. In DNA, the CDR3 is TGTGCCAGCAGCTTAATGGCGGGGGGGAGCATTCAGTACTTC.

The gene calls are TRBV19 and TRBJ1-5; 11 bases map to TRBD1. With 4 bases clipped from V and 5 bases from J, the junction kept 7 bases outside the gene matches. This CDR3 comprises 16 residues. Germline CDR1 reads LNHDA; CDR2 reads SQIVND (reference sequence). CDR3 residues: CASSTGRTGGYQPQHF. CDR3 in DNA: TGTGCCAGTAGTACGGGCAGGACAGGGGGCTATCAGCCCCAGCATTTT.

This chain joins TRBV6-2 or TRBV6-3 and TRBJ2-3; 12 bases are shared with TRBD2. The CDR3 has 19 residues. Germline lookup yields CDR1 MNHEY and CDR2 SVGEGT. Losses at the gene ends were 6 bases for V and 3 bases for J; bases not matched to a gene: 16. DNA for the CDR3: TGTGCCAGCAGCACCGCCGGACTAGCGGGGCCGCGGGGAACAGATACGCAGTATTTT. It translates to CASSTAGLAGPRGTDTQYF.

In this sample, this clonotype turned up many times. The chain uses TRBV29-1 and TRBJ1-5; TRBD1 might be the D (6 bases). The V gene's germline CDR1 is SQVTM and CDR2 ANQGSEA. V gave up 5 bases and J gave up 1 base, with 15 bases separating them. The CDR3 consists of 15 residues. CDR3 sequence: CSVKQGPGSNQPQHF. CDR3 coding DNA: TGCAGCGTTAAACAGGGACCGGGCAGCAATCAGCCCCAGCATTTT.

There are many counts of this clonotype. This chain connects TRBV7-8 to TRBJ2-3; 9 bases agree with TRBD1. The V segment lost 1 base and the J segment 4 bases; nucleotides outside the gene matches: 6. Germline-derived CDR1 and CDR2 are SGHVS and FQNEAQ. This CDR3 is built from 16 residues. This CDR3 reads CASSLVRQGDADTQYF. The CDR3 DNA follows: TGTGCCAGCAGCTTAGTTAGACAGGGGGACGCAGATACGCAGTATTTT.

The chain joins TRBV4-2 to TRBJ1-6, with no clear D. V was shortened by 4 bases and J by 7 bases, with 8 bases between the two germline ends. The CDR3 spans 13 residues. CDR1 and CDR2 from the germline V gene are LGHNA and YNFKEQ. CDR3 bases: TGTGCCAGCAGCCGAGAGGAGAATTCACCCCTCCACTTT. It is translated as CASSREENSPLHF.

This clonotype was recorded many times. V is TRBV7-2 and J is TRBJ1-2; TRBD1 matches at 9 bases. V lost 8 bases and J lost 5; bases outside the gene matches: 15. Germline assignment: CDR1 SGHTA and CDR2 FQGNSA. The CDR3 length is 16 residues. The CDR3 DNA reads as TGTGCCAGCCGTTGGGACAGGGCTATCCTTAATTATGGCTACACCTTC. It yields the protein CASRWDRAILNYGYTF.

This clonotype appeared many times. The chain recombines TRBV6-1 with TRBJ2-5; 13 bases are a match to TRBD2. J lost 5 bases, V lost 2 bases, and 5 bases had no gene match. The germline CDR1 and CDR2 sequences are MNHNS and SASEGT. The CDR3 extends over 16 amino acids. Written as DNA, the CDR3 is TGTGCCAGCAGTGAACCCGAACTAGCGGGGGGGGAGACCCAGTACTTC. Amino acids: CASSEPELAGGETQYF.

This clonotype was seen a handful of times. The DNA of the CDR3 is TGTGCCAGCAGCGTAATGGGGCCAGGGGCCCTAACGGAGACCCAGTACTTC. It encodes CASSVMGPGALTETQYF. The V call is TRBV5-6, the J call TRBJ2-5; D perhaps matches TRBD1 (6 bases). The CDR3 contains 17 residues. Germline V lookup: CDR1 SGHDT, CDR2 YYEEEE. Trimming took 4 bases from V and 5 from J, leaving 24 bases between them.

This clonotype was counted ten times or more. In DNA form, the CDR3 reads TGTGCCAGCAGCCAAGTATTAGATCGAGAGACCCAGTACTTC. This codes for CASSQVLDRETQYF. The V gene is TRBV7-2, the J gene TRBJ2-5; D not resolved. The CDR3 extends over 14 amino acids. Trimming removed 5 bases at V and 4 bases at J, with 14 bases between. Germline CDR1 reads SGHTA; CDR2 reads FQGNSA.

This clonotype was observed many times. This chain connects TRBV11-2 to TRBJ2-4, with D maybe TRBD1 (6 bases). The CDR3 totals 13 residues. V shed 2 bases and J shed 8 bases, with 10 bases lying between them. Germline V gives CDR1 SGHAT, CDR2 FQNNGV. The CDR3 DNA reads TGTGCCAGCAGCTTACCAAACAGGGACATTCAGTACTTC. Its translation is CASSLPNRDIQYF.

This chain connects TRBV14 to TRBJ1-6, with D hard to call. From germline, CDR1 is SGHDN and CDR2 FVKESK. Trimming removed 0 bases from V and 11 bases from J, with 11 bases in between. This CDR3 comprises 14 residues. CDR3 DNA sequence: TGTGCCAGCAGCCAAGATCTGCGAGGGACACCCCTCCACTTT. Its translation: CASSQDLRGTPLHF.

This clonotype was observed at least ten times. J is TRBJ2-5 and V is TRBV7-2; 13 bases are a match to TRBD2. The CDR3 sequence is 13 residues long. The trim removed 6 bases at V and 5 bases at J, leaving 0 bases unmatched. The V gene's germline CDR1 is SGHTA and CDR2 FQGNSA. CDR3 in amino acids: CASRLAGGETQYF. DNA of the CDR3: TGTGCCAGCAGACTAGCGGGGGGGGAGACCCAGTACTTC.